These T cell receptor beta chains were read from a single sample in a study of cytomegalovirus exposure and HLA in healthy donors. Libraries were prepared by immunoSEQ multiplex PCR; TCRdb keeps only in-frame clonotypes and omits some of them. The sample includes around 150,000 clones, roughly 82% of them seen just once. The specimen sequenced was PBMCs. The receptors shown here come from a girl between 5 and 17 years old in good health and CMV-seropositive. The CDR3 runs from the conserved cysteine through the conserved F or W. A D gene is named only where the DNA matches it firmly. The listing skips clone size in some rows; elsewhere it reads once, few, many or a size class.

v_call	clone_size	j_call	d_call	cdr3_nt	cdr3_aa
TRBV7-3	-	TRBJ2-1	TRBD2	TGTGCCAGCAGCTCTACGGGGGGAGGGGTTGGAGGCAATGAGCAGTTCTTC	CASSSTGGGVGGNEQFF
TRBV5-4	once	TRBJ1-2	TRBD1	TGTGCCAGCAGCCGGGCGACAGGGGGATTTGGCTACACCTTC	CASSRATGGFGYTF
TRBV7-8	-	TRBJ2-7	TRBD2	TGTGCCGGCAGCAGAAGACCCGGGACTAGCGATTACGAGCAGTACTTC	CAGSRRPGTSDYEQYF
TRBV30	-	TRBJ2-7	TRBD1	TGTGCCGTGGGACAGGGGGAGGGGATGTTCCTCTACGAGCAGTACTTC	CAVGQGEGMFLYEQYF
TRBV6-6	few	TRBJ2-2	-	TGTGCCAGCAGCTACTTGGCAGGGGGGCCCGGGGAGCTGTTTTTT	CASSYLAGGPGELFF
TRBV9	-	TRBJ2-7	TRBD1	TGTGCCAGCAGCGTGGGACAGGGGGCCTCCTACGAGCAGTACTTC	CASSVGQGASYEQYF
TRBV4-1	-	TRBJ2-7	-	TGCGCCAGCAGCCAGCCCATCGCACGAGGCGACGAGCAGTACTTC	CASSQPIARGDEQYF
TRBV4-3	once	TRBJ2-3	TRBD2	TGCGCCAGCAGCCAAGATCGACTAGCGGGGAATGGGGATACGCAGTATTTT	CASSQDRLAGNGDTQYF
TRBV28	-	TRBJ1-1	-	TGTGCCAGCAGTACTATGAACACTGAAGCTTTCTTT	CASSTMNTEAFF
TRBV30	-	TRBJ2-1	TRBD2	TGTGCCTGGAGTTTACTAGCGGGGGGGCATGAGCAGTTCTTC	CAWSLLAGGHEQFF
TRBV11-1	-	TRBJ2-3	TRBD2	TGTGCCAGCAGCAACGCTCCCCGACTAGCGGGGGGAATGGATACGCAGTATTTT	CASSNAPRLAGGMDTQYF
TRBV27	-	TRBJ1-1	-	TGTGCCAGCAGTTTACCAGGGGTCGGGGCTGAAGCTTTCTTT	CASSLPGVGAEAFF
TRBV5-1	-	TRBJ2-3	TRBD2	TGCGCCAGCAGCTTCGGAACTAGCGGGAGTTTGGATACGCAGTATTTT	CASSFGTSGSLDTQYF
TRBV11-3	-	TRBJ1-1	TRBD1	TGTGCCAGCAGTGACAGGGGGAACACTGAAGCTTTCTTT	CASSDRGNTEAFF
TRBV5-4	-	TRBJ2-7	-	TGTGCCAGCAGCCCGAACCGGGACAAAGTCTACGAGCAGTACTTC	CASSPNRDKVYEQYF
TRBV27	-	TRBJ1-1	-	TGTGCCAGCAGTTCCCTAACCCCTCAGGGGCCCAACACTGAAGCTTTCTTT	CASSSLTPQGPNTEAFF
TRBV28	-	TRBJ2-1	-	TGTGCCAGCAGTTTATCAATGGGGGGTACCTATGAGCAGTTCTTC	CASSLSMGGTYEQFF
TRBV7-9	-	TRBJ2-1	TRBD2	TGTGCCAGCAGCTTCGGGAAAGGGACTAACCCCTTTAGGCAGTTCTTC	CASSFGKGTNPFRQFF
TRBV19	-	TRBJ2-3	-	TGTGCCAGTAGTATCTCGCGGGACTCAGATACGCAGTATTTT	CASSISRDSDTQYF
TRBV29-1	few	TRBJ1-1	TRBD1	TGCAGCGTTCAGGGGGCGTACCCTGAAGCTTTCTTT	CSVQGAYPEAFF
TRBV9	-	TRBJ2-7	TRBD1	TGTGCCAGCAGCGTAGAGGACAGGACCCACGAGCAGTACTTC	CASSVEDRTHEQYF
TRBV6-5	-	TRBJ2-7	TRBD1	TGTGCCAGCTCCCAACAGGGGAACGAGCAGTACTTC	CASSQQGNEQYF
TRBV5-1	-	TRBJ2-3	-	TGCGCCAGCAGCTTGGGTGCGGTAGAAACAGATACGCAGTATTTT	CASSLGAVETDTQYF
TRBV25-1	-	TRBJ2-3	TRBD2	TGTGCCAGCAGGGAAGTCGGGACTAGCGGGGAGAGCACAGATACGCAGTATTTT	CASREVGTSGESTDTQYF
TRBV7-3	-	TRBJ1-1	-	TGTGCCAGCAGCTTAACCGCCAGGGGTGAAGCTTTCTTT	CASSLTARGEAFF
TRBV5-1	few	TRBJ2-5	TRBD2	TGCGCCAGCAGCCGGGAGGGCGGTTCGGAGACCCAGTACTTC	CASSREGGSETQYF
TRBV21-1	-	TRBJ1-5	-	TGTGCCAGCAACCCAGGCCGGCCCCAGCATTTT	CASNPGRPQHF
TRBV10-2	-	TRBJ2-1	-	TGCGCCAGCAGTGACCCCGGTGACAATGAGCAGTTCTTC	CASSDPGDNEQFF
TRBV2	-	TRBJ1-2	TRBD1	TGTGCCAGCAGTGTACAGGGGGTAGATGGCTACACCTTC	CASSVQGVDGYTF
TRBV6-6	-	TRBJ2-1	TRBD2	TGTGCCAGCAGTTACCCAAGCGGGAACTCCTACAATGAGCAGTTCTTC	CASSYPSGNSYNEQFF
TRBV5-1	-	TRBJ2-5	-	TGCGCCAGCAGCTTGGGAGTCGTAGTCGGGGATCCGACCCAGTACTTC	CASSLGVVVGDPTQYF
TRBV30	-	TRBJ1-2	-	TGTGCCTGGAGCTCCGGCCTACCGGGTGGCTACACCTTC	CAWSSGLPGGYTF
TRBV6-6	-	TRBJ1-4	TRBD1	TGTGCCAGCAGTTACCGAACAGGGGGTGGGGAAAAACTGTTTTTT	CASSYRTGGGEKLFF
TRBV30	once	TRBJ2-7	-	TGTGCCTGGAGTAAAGGAGGCCCCTACGAGCAGTACTTC	CAWSKGGPYEQYF